These T cell receptor beta chains were read from a single sample in a study of T cell changes during pregnancy in multiple sclerosis. Sequenced by immunoSEQ multiplex PCR; TCRdb stores in-frame clones only, minus some. The table lists 100,000 to 110,000 clones, roughly 90% of them singletons. This material consisted of peripheral blood, taken after pregnancy. The source of these receptors is a female donor with multiple sclerosis, enrolled in a pregnancy study. CDR3s include the opening cysteine and the closing phenylalanine or tryptophan. D genes are given only for firm matches. Clone size appears in some rows only: once, few, many, or a class for an expanded clone.

j_gene,len,abundance,d_gene,v_gene,CDR3aa,CDR3nt
TRBJ2-1,14,.,TRBD2,TRBV7-7,CASSRLLARDEQFF,TGTGCTAGCAGCCGCCTACTAGCGCGCGATGAGCAGTTCTTC
TRBJ2-1,15,few,TRBD2,TRBV30,CAWSRLAGVQNEQFF,TGTGCCTGGAGTAGGCTAGCGGGAGTACAAAACGAGCAGTTCTTC
TRBJ1-1,19,.,TRBD1,TRBV10-3,CAISQSLGTGGTTITEAFF,TGTGCCATCAGTCAATCCTTAGGGACAGGGGGCACTACCATCACTGAAGCTTTCTTT
TRBJ2-7,14,.,TRBD2,TRBV7-9,CASSLMTGGYEQYF,TGTGCCAGCAGCTTAATGACGGGGGGCTACGAGCAGTACTTC
TRBJ1-1,22,.,.,TRBV14,CASSRGPRIVQGNYLMNTEAFF,TGTGCCAGCAGCCGAGGGCCCAGGATCGTACAGGGCAACTATCTAATGAACACTGAAGCTTTCTTT
TRBJ2-2,14,.,TRBD1,TRBV30,CAWRIQGASGELFF,TGTGCCTGGAGGATACAGGGGGCGAGCGGGGAGCTGTTTTTT
TRBJ2-5,15,.,TRBD1,TRBV5-1,CASSWTGGARETQYF,TGCGCCAGCAGCTGGACAGGGGGCGCCAGGGAGACCCAGTACTTC
TRBJ2-2,17,.,.,TRBV13,CASSLAVLQENTGELFF,TGTGCCAGCAGCTTAGCCGTTTTACAGGAAAACACCGGGGAGCTGTTTTTT
TRBJ1-1,11,few,.,TRBV18,CASSPQTEAFF,TGTGCCAGCTCACCCCAGACTGAAGCTTTCTTT
TRBJ2-2,12,.,.,TRBV7-2,CASSSDTGELFF,TGTGCCAGCAGCTCAGACACCGGGGAGCTGTTTTTT
TRBJ2-1,14,.,TRBD2,TRBV5-1,CASSSTSGRDEQFF,TGCGCCAGCAGCTCGACTAGCGGGAGGGATGAGCAGTTCTTC
TRBJ2-1,14,.,TRBD1,TRBV30,CAWSFRTGYNEQFF,TGTGCCTGGAGTTTCCGGACAGGATACAATGAGCAGTTCTTC